These 22 T cell receptor beta chains share one sample of origin, sequenced in a study of T cells in narcolepsy. Assay used: immunoSEQ multiplex PCR; TCRdb lists only in-frame clones, some missing. The table records over 40,000 clones, 70% to 90% of them present only once. Sequencing was carried out using CD45RA- memory CD4+ T cells from PBMCs. These receptors were obtained from a human donor with narcolepsy.

The V gene is TRBV5-1, the J gene TRBJ1-4, with TRBD1 as a possible D gene (5 bases). Deletions cut 2 bases from V and 8 bases from J, with 13 bases between. This CDR3 region has 14 residues. Germline V gene lookup returns CDR1 SGHRS and CDR2 YFSETQ. The CDR3 is CASSLGVITEKLFF. DNA for the CDR3: TGCGCCAGCAGCTTAGGGGTGATAACGGAAAAACTGTTTTTT.

CDR3 sequence (DNA): TGTGCCAGCAGCCAAGTGACCGGGGAGCTGTTTTTT. The encoded protein is CASSQVTGELFF. The rearrangement links TRBV4-2 to TRBJ2-2; no definite D call. CDR3 size: 12 residues. Trimming took off 1 base at V and 5 bases at J, with 2 bases between the two ends. Germline CDR1 LGHNA, CDR2 YNFKEQ.

The rearrangement links TRBV6-1 to TRBJ2-3; D is possibly TRBD1 (6 bases). Trimming cost V 1 base and J 6 bases, with 14 bases left between them. Per germline, CDR1 MNHNS and CDR2 SASEGT. CDR3 length equals 15 residues. CDR3 sequence: CASSEGGRGGDTQYF. DNA for the CDR3: TGTGCCAGCAGTGAAGGGGGGAGAGGGGGTGATACGCAGTATTTT.

The chain carries TRBV12-5 and TRBJ1-3; D uncertain. V lost 4 bases and J lost 0, with 13 bases in between. This CDR3 spans 16 amino acids. The V gene's germline CDR1 is LGHNT and CDR2 FRNRAP. CDR3 sequence: CASGSGTLVSGNTIYF. Written as DNA, the CDR3 is TGTGCTAGTGGTTCGGGAACCCTTGTCTCTGGAAACACCATATATTTT.

J is TRBJ2-2 and V is TRBV5-1; 12 bases fit TRBD2. Germline-derived CDR1 and CDR2 are SGHRS and YFSETQ. V shed 2 bases and J 6 bases; nucleotides not matched to a gene: 11. CDR3 length: 18 residues. In nucleotides, the CDR3 is TGCGCCAGCAGCTTCGGCCAAGGACTAGCGGGAATTTCCGGGGAGCTGTTTTTT. Translated: CASSFGQGLAGISGELFF.

The V call is TRBV6-1, the J call TRBJ1-1; D might be TRBD1 (6 bases). The CDR3 covers 11 residues. The V gene lost 5 bases and the J gene lost 10 bases, with 11 bases spanning the gap. Germline values: CDR1 MNHNS, CDR2 SASEGT. The CDR3 region is CASSPGVGAFF. The CDR3 DNA reads as TGTGCCAGCAGTCCAGGGGTGGGAGCTTTCTTT.

The rearrangement uses TRBV10-3 and TRBJ2-1, with 9 bases that match TRBD2. CDR3 length: 14 residues. Germline V gene data show CDR1 as ENHRY and CDR2 as SYGVKD. V gave up 10 bases and J gave up 0 bases; unmatched junction bases: 4. CDR3 protein: CASGGGSSYNEQFF. The CDR3 bases are TGTGCCAGCGGGGGGGGGAGCTCCTACAATGAGCAGTTCTTC.

This chain links TRBV19 with TRBJ2-7; D gene unclear. CDR1 is LNHDA and CDR2 is SQIVND in the germline V gene (reference sequence). The V and J ends lost 8 bases and 3 bases respectively, with 8 bases between them. The CDR3 consists of 11 residues. CDR3 coding DNA: TGTGCCAGTGGACGGGTCTACGAGCAGTACTTC. It encodes CASGRVYEQYF.

The chain links TRBV5-1 to TRBJ2-6; D is uncertain. Germline CDR1 reads SGHRS; CDR2 reads YFSETQ. The ends were cut back, 0 bases at V and 4 bases at J, with 14 bases in the middle. The CDR3 sequence is 17 residues long. The CDR3 coding sequence is TGCGCCAGCAGCTTGGGAGGCCTGAAAACCGGGGCCAACGTCCTGACTTTC. Translating gives CASSLGGLKTGANVLTF.

The J gene is TRBJ1-1, the V gene TRBV7-2, with D maybe TRBD1 (5 bases). The CDR3 length is 16 residues. CDR1 SGHTA and CDR2 FQGNSA come from the germline V gene. V shed 5 bases and J shed 7 bases, with 23 bases lying between them. The CDR3 is CASSPRLGGGVVEAFF. The CDR3 DNA reads TGTGCCAGCAGCCCCCGGTTGGGGGGTGGTGTCGTTGAAGCTTTCTTT.

V and J are TRBV11-1 and TRBJ1-4; perhaps TRBD1 as D (5 bases). The V end was cut by 5 bases, the J end by 7 bases, with 11 bases between. The CDR3 is 13 residues long. In germline, CDR1 is SGHAT, CDR2 FQDESV (reference sequence). The CDR3 protein is CASSNTGFEKLFF. As DNA, the CDR3 is TGTGCCAGCAGCAACACAGGCTTTGAAAAACTGTTTTTT.

A note on this clone: Distinct nucleotide sequences in the sample also encode this CDR3. The J gene is TRBJ2-7, the V gene TRBV28; maybe TRBD1 (6 bases). The CDR3 covers 16 residues. Germline CDR1 and CDR2: MDHEN and SYDVKM. V lost 3 bases to trimming and J lost 0 bases, with 15 bases between them. DNA for the CDR3: TGTGCCAGCAGTTTCAACAGGGTTACTGGCTCCTACGAGCAGTACTTC. Its translation: CASSFNRVTGSYEQYF.

This clone was seen once. The gene calls are TRBV11-2 and TRBJ1-6; D possibly corresponds to TRBD1 (6 bases). Trimming took 5 bases from V and 15 from J, leaving 14 bases between them. There are 12 residues in the CDR3. Germline V gene lookup returns CDR1 SGHAT and CDR2 FQNNGV. The CDR3 sequence is CASSPSGQFLHF. CDR3 nucleotide sequence: TGTGCCAGCAGCCCTTCTGGACAGTTCCTCCACTTT.

This clone was detected only once. The chain combines TRBV29-1 with TRBJ2-7, with 9 bases matching TRBD1. CDR3 length: 12 residues. V lost 7 bases and J lost 5; bases outside the gene matches: 6. The germline gives CDR1 SQVTM, CDR2 ANQGSEA. CDR3 amino acids: CSAGRTGDEQYF. CDR3 in DNA: TGCAGCGCCGGACGGACAGGGGACGAGCAGTACTTC.

V is TRBV30 and J is TRBJ2-2, with D maybe TRBD1 (5 bases). V was trimmed by 0 bases and J by 6 bases, leaving 20 bases between them. The germline V gene has CDR1 GTSNPN and CDR2 SVGIG (reference sequence). CDR3 length equals 17 residues. The CDR3 region is CAWSVLGDSFPAGELFF. The CDR3 DNA follows: TGTGCCTGGAGTGTACTTGGAGACAGCTTTCCGGCCGGGGAGCTGTTTTTT. The full variable domain, its missing parts supplied by reference TRBV30 and TRBJ2-2, is SQTIHQWPATLVQPVGSPLSLECTVEGTSNPNLYWYRQAAGRGLQLLFYSVGIGQISSEVPQNLSASRPQDRQFILSSKKLLLSDSGFYLCAWSVLGDSFPAGELFFGEGSRLTVL.

This chain uses TRBV10-2 with TRBJ2-1, with D perhaps TRBD1 or TRBD2 (5 bases each). This CDR3 contains 16 residues. Trimming took off 3 bases at V and 2 bases at J, with 14 bases between the two ends. Germline-derived CDR1 and CDR2 are WSHSY and SAAADI. In DNA form, the CDR3 reads TGCGCCAGCAGTGATCTTGGAACGGGGCCCTACAATGAGCAGTTCTTC. Residues: CASSDLGTGPYNEQFF.

The V call is TRBV30, the J call TRBJ1-1; D unclear. CDR3 length equals 13 residues. CDR1 and CDR2 (germline): GTSNPN, SVGIG (reference sequence). With 1 base removed from V and 9 bases from J, the gap between germline ends came to 15 bases. CDR3 residues: CAWSGVVRQKAFF. Written as DNA, the CDR3 is TGTGCCTGGAGTGGGGTGGTCAGACAAAAAGCTTTCTTT. Full variable domain (outside the CDR3, taken from reference TRBV30 and TRBJ1-1): SQTIHQWPATLVQPVGSPLSLECTVEGTSNPNLYWYRQAAGRGLQLLFYSVGIGQISSEVPQNLSASRPQDRQFILSSKKLLLSDSGFYLCAWSGVVRQKAFFGQGTRLTVV.

The rearrangement uses TRBV7-8 and TRBJ1-1; 7 bases are shared with TRBD1. With V trimmed by 10 bases and J by 0 bases, 11 bases remained unmatched. Germline lookup yields CDR1 SGHVS and CDR2 FQNEAQ. The CDR3 spans 15 residues. Written as DNA, the CDR3 is TGTGCCACCAAAAGCAGAGGGGGCATGAACACTGAAGCTTTCTTT. Amino acid sequence: CATKSRGGMNTEAFF.

CDR3 sequence reads: CASSPGVQRETQYF. CDR3 sequence (DNA): TGCGCCAGCAGCCCTGGAGTCCAGAGGGAGACCCAGTACTTC. The genes are TRBV5-1 and TRBJ2-5; D gene unclear. CDR3 length equals 14 residues. Trimming removed 4 bases from V and 5 bases from J, with 15 bases in between. The germline gives CDR1 SGHRS, CDR2 YFSETQ.

The chain links TRBV5-1 to TRBJ2-6, with D possibly called TRBD1 or TRBD2 (5 bases each). Trimming took 0 bases from V and 0 from J, leaving 7 bases between them. The CDR3 sequence is 16 residues long. The germline V gene has CDR1 SGHRS and CDR2 YFSETQ. The CDR3 reads CASSLAGTSGANVLTF. The CDR3 DNA follows: TGCGCCAGCAGCTTGGCAGGGACCTCTGGGGCCAACGTCCTGACTTTC.

This chain connects TRBV7-2 to TRBJ1-2; TRBD1 agrees at 8 bases. The ends lost 5 bases at V and 8 bases at J; junction bases unmatched: 10. The CDR3 contains 14 residues. Germline values: CDR1 SGHTA, CDR2 FQGNSA. The CDR3 region has the DNA TGTGCCAGCAGCCCCAGACAGGGGAGGGACGGCTACACCTTC. Amino acid sequence: CASSPRQGRDGYTF. The full variable domain, with the rest looked up from reference TRBV7-2 and TRBJ1-2, is GAGVSQSPSNKVTEKGKDVELRCDPISGHTALYWYRQSLGQGLEFLIYFQGNSAPDKSGLPSDRFSAERTGGSVSTLTIQRTQQEDSAVYLCASSPRQGRDGYTFGSGTRLTVV.

The CDR3: CASSIPGLREQYF. As DNA, the CDR3 is TGTGCCAGTAGTATCCCAGGGCTGCGCGAGCAGTACTTC. The chain joins TRBV19 to TRBJ2-7; possible D gene TRBD1, 5 bases. The CDR3 spans 13 residues. The germline V gene encodes CDR1 LNHDA and CDR2 SQIVND (reference sequence). Trimming removed 3 bases from V and 6 bases from J, with 12 bases in between.